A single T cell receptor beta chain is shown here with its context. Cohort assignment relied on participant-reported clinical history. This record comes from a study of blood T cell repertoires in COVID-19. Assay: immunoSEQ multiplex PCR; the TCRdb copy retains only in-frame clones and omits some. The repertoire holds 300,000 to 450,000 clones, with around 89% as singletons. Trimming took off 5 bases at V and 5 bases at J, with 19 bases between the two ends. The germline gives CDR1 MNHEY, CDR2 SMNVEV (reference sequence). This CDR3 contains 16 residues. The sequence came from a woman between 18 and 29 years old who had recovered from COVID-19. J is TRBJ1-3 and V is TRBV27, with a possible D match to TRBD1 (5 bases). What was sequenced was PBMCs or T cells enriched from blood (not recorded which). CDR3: CASSPTGWGTRNTIYF. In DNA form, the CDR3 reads TGTGCCAGCAGTCCCACAGGTTGGGGTACCAGAAACACCATATATTTT.